Below are 20 T cell receptor beta chains sequenced from a single sample in a study of esophageal squamous cell carcinoma under preoperative chemotherapy. MiXCR, run by TCRdb on the PCR reads, gives a single entry per CDR3 protein. Of about 30,000 distinct CDR3 sequences in the sample, under 60% were seen once. Time point specified: before preoperative PTX-NDP chemotherapy. Specimen collection occurred from a patient given preoperative chemotherapy. The source of these receptors is a human donor with esophageal squamous cell carcinoma. The donor label of this sample is uncertain.

A single count supports this clonotype. The junction shows a germline mismatch at one end, possibly a read error. The chain couples TRBV7-9 to TRBJ2-2; perhaps TRBD1 as D (7 bases). There are 17 residues in the CDR3. Germline values: CDR1 SEHNR, CDR2 FQNEAQ (reference sequence). The CDR3 DNA reads TGTGCCAGCAGTCAAAGTGGCGGGACAGCGAGCACAGGGGCGCTGTTTTTT. Its translation: CASSQSGGTASTGALFF.

The chain combines TRBV6-1 with TRBJ2-7; 11 nucleotides line up with TRBD1. Germline lookup yields CDR1 MNHNS and CDR2 SASEGT. V shed 6 bases and J 3 bases; nucleotides not matched to a gene: 7. This CDR3 is built from 15 residues. The CDR3 is CASRGRTGGDYEQYF. The CDR3 DNA reads TGTGCCAGCAGGGGAAGGACAGGGGGCGACTACGAGCAGTACTTC.

The chain employs TRBV6-4 and TRBJ2-7; TRBD2 matches at 10 bases. CDR1 and CDR2 from the germline V gene are MRHNA and SNTAGT. The V gene end was trimmed by 6 bases and the J gene end by 6 bases; junction bases not matched to a gene: 14. CDR3 size: 16 residues. The CDR3 DNA reads as TGTGCCAGCAGCTACCCCCTAGCGGGAGAAAGTTCCGAGCAGTACTTC. It yields the protein CASSYPLAGESSEQYF.

Points on this clonotype: The junction departs from germline at one end; a sequencing error may be responsible. This chain links TRBV6-1 with TRBJ2-3; D might be TRBD2 (5 bases). This CDR3 has 15 residues. The germline V gene has CDR1 MNHNS and CDR2 SASEGT. The CDR3 region has the DNA TGTGCCAGCAGACGAACGGAGAGGGTCAAAAACATGCAGTATTTC. Translation: CASRRTERVKNMQYF.

The chain couples TRBV6-1 to TRBJ2-1; TRBD1 aligns across 10 bases. Per germline, CDR1 MNHNS and CDR2 SASEGT. This CDR3 has 13 residues. Unmatched junction bases numbered 4, after V lost 4 bases and J lost 10 bases. The CDR3 region is CASSAGTGAEQFF. In DNA, the CDR3 is TGTGCCAGCAGTGCCGGGACAGGGGCCGAGCAGTTCTTC.

V usage is TRBV7-2 and J usage is TRBJ2-4, with 7 bases matching TRBD2. The CDR3 contains 17 residues. The germline CDR1 and CDR2 sequences are SGHTA and FQGNSA. The trim removed 6 bases at V and 13 bases at J, leaving 24 bases unmatched. The CDR3 DNA reads as TGTGCCAGCAGGACCACCTCGGGCGGGAGAGTCCAAAACACGCAGTACTTC. It specifies CASRTTSGGRVQNTQYF.

This chain's CDR3 is CASGLLGGREPDTQYF. DNA of the CDR3: TGTGCCAGCGGGTTGCTAGGGGGACGGGAACCAGATACGCAGTACTTC. This chain links TRBV7-2 with TRBJ2-3; a possible D gene is TRBD1 (6 bases). The last part of the DNA fits TRBJ2-7 better; the J call may be wrong. In germline, CDR1 is SGHTA, CDR2 FQGNSA. The CDR3 contains 16 residues.

This clonotype was recorded only once. The chain links TRBV11-3 to TRBJ2-3; 7 bases agree with TRBD1. The CDR3 is 15 residues long. Germline CDR1 is SGHNT and CDR2 is YENEEA. The ends lost 4 bases at V and 6 bases at J; junction bases unmatched: 10. CDR3 protein: CASSSGDSQADTQYF. The CDR3 region has the DNA TGTGCCAGCAGCTCAGGGGACAGTCAGGCGGATACGCAGTATTTT.

As for this clonotype: The junction differs from germline at one of its ends, possibly a read error. The chain joins TRBV7-2 to TRBJ2-3, with no clear D. Germline CDR1 SGHTA, CDR2 FQGNSA. CDR3 length: 15 residues. The CDR3 nucleotides are TGTGCCAGCATCTCGTGGCCTCGCGCCAAAAATACGCAGTATTTC. Translation: CASISWPRAKNTQYF.

This rearrangement joins TRBV19 to TRBJ2-3; D is perhaps TRBD1 (5 bases). The CDR3 has 12 residues. Trimming shortened V by 6 bases and J by 7 bases, and 11 bases separated the two germline ends. From germline, CDR1 is LNHDA and CDR2 SQIVND (reference sequence). CDR3 amino acids: CASRGLDYTQYF. CDR3 in DNA: TGTGCCAGTAGGGGGCTCGACTATACGCAGTATTTT.

The chain combines TRBV25-1 with TRBJ2-5, with unresolved D. Germline V CDR1 and CDR2: MGHDK, SYGVNS. V gave up 5 bases and J gave up 1 base, with 11 bases separating them. The CDR3 has 14 amino acids. The CDR3 reads CASSPPRTQETQYF. CDR3 DNA: TGTGCCAGCAGTCCCCCAAGGACCCAAGAGACCCAGTACTTC.

Sample share makes this clonotype medium-sized (0.01 to 0.1%). The V call is TRBV12-3 or TRBV12-4, the J call TRBJ2-4; no firm D call. This CDR3 is 14 amino acids long. Trimming removed 5 bases at V and 8 bases at J, with 16 bases between. DNA of the CDR3: TGTGCCAGCAGTCTACGGACCGTTAGGCACATTCAGTACTTC. Translating it yields CASSLRTVRHIQYF.

This clonotype was seen at least ten times. The chain uses TRBV12-3 or TRBV12-4 and TRBJ2-2; TRBD2 aligns across 7 bases. The junction had 9 bases not matched to a gene; V was cut back by 7 bases and J by 4 bases. The CDR3 is 15 amino acids. The CDR3 region is CASTLRASGTGELFF. The DNA for the CDR3 is TGTGCCAGCACCCTAAGGGCTAGCGGCACCGGGGAGCTGTTTTTT.

Comment on this clonotype: This is likely a read error, given that the CDR3 carries no conserved phenylalanine or tryptophan at its end. The chain is built from TRBV11-3 and TRBJ2-5; 11 bases are a match to TRBD2. V shed 1 base, J shed 7 bases, and the junction held 8 bases outside the gene matches. The CDR3 is 16 residues long. Germline-derived CDR1 and CDR2 are SGHNT and YENEEA. The CDR3 DNA is TGTGCCAGCAGCTTAGGAATAGCGGGGGGGCAAACGACCCAGTACTCG. The encoded protein is CASSLGIAGGQTTQYS.

The chain carries TRBV10-1 and TRBJ2-4; D is ambiguous. Germline values: CDR1 WNHNN, CDR2 SYGVQD (reference sequence). With 11 bases removed from V and 13 bases from J, the gap between germline ends came to 18 bases. The CDR3 extends over 11 amino acids. The CDR3 spells CAGREEEVQYF. For the CDR3, the DNA is TGCGCCGGCCGTGAGGAAGAGGTCCAGTACTTC.

The V call is TRBV12-3 or TRBV12-4, the J call TRBJ2-2; possible D gene TRBD1, 7 bases. Judging by the DNA end, TRBJ2-3 fits better; the J call may be wrong. The CDR3 extends over 15 amino acids. CDR3 sequence reads: CASRRDSRSTGKQYF. CDR3 nucleotide sequence: TGTGCCAGCAGGCGGGACAGCCGGAGCACAGGGAAGCAGTATTTT.

This clonotype was seen more than once but under ten times. The rearrangement links TRBV6-2 or TRBV6-3 to TRBJ2-3; 7 positions agree with TRBD2. V shed 6 bases and J 6 bases; nucleotides not matched to a gene: 6. Germline CDR1 and CDR2: MNHEY and SVGEGT. The CDR3 is 13 amino acids. The DNA for the CDR3 is TGTGCCAGCAGCCTCTTGCGGGGGGATACGCAGTATTTT. Translated: CASSLLRGDTQYF.

This clonotype has ten or more counts. The J gene is TRBJ1-5, the V gene TRBV6-1, with D perhaps TRBD1 (6 bases). CDR1 and CDR2 from the germline V gene are MNHNS and SASEGT. The CDR3 contains 15 residues. Trimming stripped 4 bases from V and 6 bases from J, with 16 bases between. CDR3 region: CASSALVGGGQPQHF. The CDR3, as DNA: TGTGCCAGCAGTGCCCTAGTGGGGGGCGGTCAGCCCCAGCATTTT.

The chain uses TRBV10-3 and TRBJ2-1, with D possibly called TRBD1 or TRBD2 (5 bases each). Germline CDR1 and CDR2: ENHRY and SYGVKD. V lost 8 bases, J lost 9 bases, and 20 bases lay in between. The CDR3 has 14 amino acids. The CDR3 nucleotides read TGTGCCATCTGGGTTGGGGGAGAACCCAGTGAGCAGTTCTTC. It codes for CAIWVGGEPSEQFF.

By sample share, this clonotype is medium-sized (0.01 to 0.1%). One junction end disagrees with the germline gene, perhaps due to a read error. The rearrangement joins TRBV7-7 to TRBJ2-5; TRBD2 matches at 7 bases. Germline V gene sequence: CDR1 SSHAT, CDR2 FNYEAQ (reference sequence). There are 15 residues in the CDR3. The CDR3 bases are TGTGCTAGCAGCCCAGAGGCGGGAGAGGGGAAGACCCAGTACTTC. It yields the protein CASSPEAGEGKTQYF. Variable domain in full (rest from reference TRBV7-7 and TRBJ2-5): GAGVSQSPRYKVTKRGQDVTLRCDPISSHATLYWYQQALGQGPEFLTYFNYEAQPDKSGLPSDRFSAERPEGSISTLTIQRTEQRDSAMYRCASSPEAGEGKTQYFGPGTRLLVL.